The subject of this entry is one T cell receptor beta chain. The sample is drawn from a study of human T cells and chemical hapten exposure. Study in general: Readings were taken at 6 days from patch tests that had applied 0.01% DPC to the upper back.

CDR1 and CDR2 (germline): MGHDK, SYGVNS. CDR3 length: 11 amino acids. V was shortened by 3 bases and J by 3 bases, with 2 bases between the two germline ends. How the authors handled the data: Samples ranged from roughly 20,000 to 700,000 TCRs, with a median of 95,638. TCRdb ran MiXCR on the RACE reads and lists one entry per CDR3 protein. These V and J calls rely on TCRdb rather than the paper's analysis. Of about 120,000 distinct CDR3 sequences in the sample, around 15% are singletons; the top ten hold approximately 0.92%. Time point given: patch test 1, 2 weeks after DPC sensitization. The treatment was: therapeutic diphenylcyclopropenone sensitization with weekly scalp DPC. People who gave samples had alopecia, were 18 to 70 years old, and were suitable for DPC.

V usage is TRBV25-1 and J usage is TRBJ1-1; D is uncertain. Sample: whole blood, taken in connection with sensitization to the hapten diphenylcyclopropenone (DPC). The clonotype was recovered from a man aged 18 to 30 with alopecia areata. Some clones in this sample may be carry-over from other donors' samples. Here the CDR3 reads CASSDYTEAFF. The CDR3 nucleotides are TGTGCCAGCAGTGACTACACTGAAGCTTTCTTT.